This TCR beta chain came from a study of blood T cell repertoires in COVID-19. Across the study: The United States, Italy and Spain provided the acute and convalescent COVID-19 samples.

Measured with immunoSEQ multiplex PCR; TCRdb has only the in-frame clones, and not every one. Among about 160,000 clones listed, around 85% were seen once. This CDR3 has 16 residues. Germline trimming cut 2 bases from V and 3 bases from J; bases unmatched to any gene: 6. Germline V gene data show CDR1 as MNHEY and CDR2 as SVGEGT. This clonotype originated in a man aged 55-75 years who had recovered from COVID-19. The chain recombines TRBV6-2 or TRBV6-3 with TRBJ2-3; the match to TRBD2 covers 9 bases. Sequenced sample: peripheral blood. The CDR3 nucleotides are TGTGCCAGCAGTTACGAGGCGGGGGGGCCTACAGATACGCAGTATTTT. Amino acids: CASSYEAGGPTDTQYF.